This T cell receptor (beta chain) was documented in a study of control samples from healthy donors and cancer patients. This clone was detected only once. This table comes from immunoSEQ multiplex PCR, and its TCRdb copy is limited to in-frame clones, with some not included. The sample records about 130,000 clones, 80% to 95% being singletons. The sequenced sample was blood. The receptor was isolated from a woman in her forties or fifties in good health.

The CDR3 DNA follows: TGTGCCAGCAAAAAGGGAGGGACAGGGATAAGTTTTTCACCCCTCCACTTT. As protein: CASKKGGTGISFSPLHF. V usage is TRBV25-1 and J usage is TRBJ1-6; TRBD1 matches at 9 bases. Germline CDR1 is MGHDK and CDR2 is SYGVNS. CDR3 length: 17 residues. The V gene end was trimmed by 7 bases and the J gene end by 9 bases; junction bases not matched to a gene: 16.